A single sample is the source of the 25 T cell receptor beta chains below, sequenced in a study of blood T cell repertoires in COVID-19. Using immunoSEQ multiplex PCR, the repertoire was profiled, and TCRdb retains in-frame clones only, with some absent. The repertoire holds approximately 500,000 clones, 85% to 90% seen once, with 7.5% to 9% in the top ten. The sequenced sample was peripheral blood. The receptor set was obtained from a woman between 50 and 59 years old with COVID-19, enrolled during active disease.

V and J are TRBV7-9 and TRBJ1-1, with TRBD1 identical over 8 bases. CDR1 is SEHNR and CDR2 is FQNEAQ in the germline V gene (reference sequence). V was clipped by 3 bases and J by 11 bases; unmatched bases: 8. The CDR3 runs 13 residues. The CDR3 bases are TGTGCCAGCAGCTTTTCAGGGGGCGGTGGGGCTTTCTTT. Its protein is CASSFSGGGGAFF.

Written as DNA, the CDR3 is TGTGCCAGCAGCGTCTCTGGGGGGAGCAGCTATGGCTACACCTTC. It encodes CASSVSGGSSYGYTF. The gene calls are TRBV9 and TRBJ1-2; D might be TRBD1 (5 bases). This CDR3 has 15 amino acids. Germline V gives CDR1 SGDLS, CDR2 YYNGEE. V gave up 2 bases and J gave up 4 bases, with 15 bases separating them. Full variable domain (missing parts from reference TRBV9 and TRBJ1-2): DSGVTQTPKHLITATGQRVTLRCSPRSGDLSVYWYQQSLDQGLQFLIQYYNGEERAKGNILERFSAQQFPDLHSELNLSSLELGDSALYFCASSVSGGSSYGYTFGSGTRLTVV.

The rearrangement joins TRBV11-1 to TRBJ1-1, with 7 bases lining up with TRBD1. V was pared by 7 bases and J by 4 bases, with 12 bases of the junction left unmatched. There are 15 residues in the CDR3. CDR1 and CDR2 from the germline V gene are SGHAT and FQDESV (reference sequence). This chain's CDR3 is CASTIGVDRATEAFF. CDR3 nucleotide sequence: TGTGCCAGCACCATAGGGGTCGACAGGGCCACTGAAGCTTTCTTT.

The rearrangement uses TRBV6-5 and TRBJ2-3, with D perhaps TRBD2 (6 bases). CDR1 MNHEY and CDR2 SVGAGI come from the germline V gene. CDR3 size: 13 residues. Trimming took 10 bases from V and 5 from J, leaving 16 bases between them. CDR3 bases: TGTGCCACCGGGCTCGGGGGTCGAGATACGCAGTATTTT. Amino acids: CATGLGGRDTQYF.

This clone was seen just once. V is TRBV10-2 and J is TRBJ1-1, with TRBD1 matching 7 bases. Unmatched junction bases numbered 7, after V lost 11 bases and J lost 1 base. CDR1 is WSHSY, CDR2 SAAADI, per germline. This CDR3 has 13 amino acids. The CDR3 sequence: CACQGVRNTEAFF. The CDR3 DNA sequence: TGCGCCTGCCAGGGGGTGAGGAACACTGAAGCTTTCTTT.

The V gene is TRBV18, the J gene TRBJ1-1, with TRBD1 matching over 9 bases. There are 15 residues in the CDR3. After removal of 6 bases from V and 1 base from J, the junction contained 6 bases not matched to a gene. Germline-derived CDR1 and CDR2 are KGHSH and LQKENI. CDR3 nucleotide sequence: TGTGCCAGCTCCCTACAGGGGGCTCAGAACACTGAAGCTTTCTTT. Its protein is CASSLQGAQNTEAFF.

This chain links TRBV30 with TRBJ1-2, with 7 bases that match TRBD1. Germline trimming cut 5 bases from V and 6 bases from J; bases unmatched to any gene: 15. This CDR3 region has 15 residues. Germline V gene lookup returns CDR1 GTSNPN and CDR2 SVGIG (reference sequence). In nucleotides, the CDR3 is TGTGCCTGGGCGTACCGGGACAGAACTTGGGATGGCTACACCTTC. This sequence encodes CAWAYRDRTWDGYTF.

In this sample, this clone turned up a few times. The junction departs from the called germline gene at one end, perhaps through a read error. V and J are TRBV7-3 and TRBJ1-2, with D perhaps matching TRBD1 (6 bases). Germline assignment: CDR1 SGHTA and CDR2 FQGTGA. The CDR3 covers 14 residues. The CDR3 region has the DNA TGTGCCAGCAGCTCACCGGAATTGACAGGTCCCCCTCCCTTC. It yields the protein CASSSPELTGPPPF.

This clone was seen just once. V is TRBV11-2 and J is TRBJ2-7, with 9 nucleotides matching TRBD1. CDR1 and CDR2 (germline): SGHAT, FQNNGV. J was trimmed by 3 bases and V by 5 bases; bases with no gene match: 11. CDR3 size: 16 residues. CDR3 residues: CASSTTWTGVDYEQYF. CDR3 nucleotides: TGTGCCAGCAGCACTACCTGGACAGGGGTAGACTACGAGCAGTACTTC.

This chain joins TRBV29-1 and TRBJ2-5; possible D gene TRBD2, 5 bases. Germline loops: CDR1 SQVTM, CDR2 ANQGSEA. The CDR3 consists of 14 residues. V lost 6 bases and J 4 bases, leaving 18 bases between the germline ends. CDR3 amino acids: CSVSPDLSGETQYF. The DNA for the CDR3 is TGCAGCGTCTCCCCGGACTTAAGCGGAGAGACCCAGTACTTC.

V gene TRBV19 combines with J gene TRBJ1-2; D unresolved. The CDR3 consists of 13 residues. The ends were cut back, 3 bases at V and 5 bases at J, with 10 bases in the middle. Germline V gene data show CDR1 as LNHDA and CDR2 as SQIVND (reference sequence). CDR3 DNA: TGTGCCAGTAGTATTGTGGAGAGGTATGGCTACACCTTC. Amino acids: CASSIVERYGYTF.

J is TRBJ2-7 and V is TRBV28; 9 bases are shared with TRBD1. Per the germline V gene, CDR1 is MDHEN and CDR2 is SYDVKM. Trimming cost V 5 bases and J 3 bases; bases outside gene matches: 11. The CDR3 runs to 16 residues. The CDR3 nucleotides are TGTGCCAGCAGTGTACTGACCGGGACAGGGAACTACGAGCAGTACTTC. This codes for CASSVLTGTGNYEQYF.

The rearrangement links TRBV9 to TRBJ2-3, with 9 positions matching TRBD2. The germline gives CDR1 SGDLS, CDR2 YYNGEE. CDR3 length: 14 amino acids. Trimming cost V 3 bases and J 4 bases; bases outside gene matches: 3. The CDR3 loop is CASSEGLASDTQYF. The CDR3, as DNA: TGTGCCAGCAGCGAGGGACTAGCTTCAGATACGCAGTATTTT. Full variable domain (remainder filled in from reference TRBV9 and TRBJ2-3): DSGVTQTPKHLITATGQRVTLRCSPRSGDLSVYWYQQSLDQGLQFLIQYYNGEERAKGNILERFSAQQFPDLHSELNLSSLELGDSALYFCASSEGLASDTQYFGPGTRLTVL.

DNA for the CDR3: TGTGCCAGTACCTCTACGACCGAGGGGGAGGGACTCTATGGCTACACCTTC. This gives the protein CASTSTTEGEGLYGYTF. The chain carries TRBV19 and TRBJ1-2; D is possibly TRBD1 (6 bases). Looked up from germline, CDR1 is LNHDA and CDR2 is SQIVND (reference sequence). Trimming pared 7 bases from V and 4 bases from J, leaving 25 bases between. CDR3 size: 17 residues.

This chain links TRBV3-1 (or the pseudogene TRBV3-2) with TRBJ1-2; D not resolved. CDR3 length equals 13 residues. Germline CDR1 reads LGHDT; CDR2 reads YNNKEL (reference sequence). Trimming took off 4 bases at V and 7 bases at J, with 13 bases between the two ends. CDR3 nucleotide sequence: TGTGCCAGCAGCCTAGCTCCTAGAAGTGGCTACACCTTC. Protein sequence: CASSLAPRSGYTF.

The rearrangement uses TRBV30 and TRBJ1-2, with 8 bases lining up with TRBD1. The germline gives CDR1 GTSNPN, CDR2 SVGIG (reference sequence). The CDR3 runs to 13 residues. Germline trimming cut 7 bases from V and 4 bases from J; bases unmatched to any gene: 8. As DNA, the CDR3 is TGTGCCTTCTTCCCGGACAGGGCCTATGGCTACACCTTC. This encodes CAFFPDRAYGYTF. Based on the CDR3 plus reference TRBV30 and TRBJ1-2, the full variable domain is SQTIHQWPATLVQPVGSPLSLECTVEGTSNPNLYWYRQAAGRGLQLLFYSVGIGQISSEVPQNLSASRPQDRQFILSSKKLLLSDSGFYLCAFFPDRAYGYTFGSGTRLTVV.

The chain carries TRBV7-2 and TRBJ2-2, with 7 bases matching TRBD1. The germline gives CDR1 SGHTA, CDR2 FQGNSA. The CDR3 loop spans 16 amino acids. J was trimmed by 1 base and V by 0 bases; bases with no gene match: 2. CDR3 region: CASSLAGTENTGELFF. In DNA, the CDR3 is TGTGCCAGCAGCTTAGCCGGGACAGAGAACACCGGGGAGCTGTTTTTT.

The V call is TRBV5-6, the J call TRBJ2-5; the match to TRBD1 covers 11 bases. Looked up from germline, CDR1 is SGHDT and CDR2 is YYEEEE. V was clipped by 2 bases and J by 5 bases; unmatched bases: 5. This CDR3 comprises 15 residues. The CDR3 DNA follows: TGTGCCAGCAGCTTTAGGACAGGGGGCCGGGAGACCCAGTACTTC. Translating it yields CASSFRTGGRETQYF. Drawing the rest from reference TRBV5-6 and TRBJ2-5, the complete variable domain is DAGVTQSPTHLIKTRGQQVTLRCSPKSGHDTVSWYQQALGQGPQFIFQYYEEEERQRGNFPDRFSGHQFPNYSSELNVNALLLGDSALYLCASSFRTGGRETQYFGPGTRLLVL.

The rearrangement uses TRBV19 and TRBJ1-6; D may be TRBD1 (6 bases). Germline CDR1 reads LNHDA; CDR2 reads SQIVND (reference sequence). CDR3 length: 15 amino acids. Deletions cut 0 bases from V and 5 bases from J, with 8 bases between. The CDR3 spells CASSIDGGDNSPLHF. CDR3 DNA sequence: TGTGCCAGTAGTATAGATGGGGGCGATAATTCACCCCTCCACTTT.

V and J are TRBV28 and TRBJ1-1; tentative D call: TRBD1 (6 bases). The ends were cut back, 3 bases at V and 2 bases at J, with 16 bases in the middle. Germline assignment: CDR1 MDHEN and CDR2 SYDVKM. The CDR3 consists of 16 residues. CDR3 coding DNA: TGTGCCAGCAGTTTCCAAGCCGGGACATCAAACACTGAAGCTTTCTTT. It codes for CASSFQAGTSNTEAFF. Combining the CDR3 with reference TRBV28 and TRBJ1-1 gives the whole variable domain DVKVTQSSRYLVKRTGEKVFLECVQDMDHENMFWYRQDPGLGLRLIYFSYDVKMKEKGDIPEGYSVSREKKERFSLILESASTNQTSMYLCASSFQAGTSNTEAFFGQGTRLTVV.

The chain has TRBV10-3 and TRBJ1-1, with 7 bases aligning to TRBD1. V trimming: 3 bases; J trimming: 3 bases; junction bases outside the gene matches: 4. Per germline, CDR1 ENHRY and CDR2 SYGVKD. The CDR3 has 14 residues. The CDR3 spells CAISDRGQYTEAFF. In DNA form, the CDR3 reads TGTGCCATCAGTGACCGGGGACAGTACACTGAAGCTTTCTTT.

In regard to this clone: Other nucleotide sequences from this sample produce the same CDR3. The chain joins TRBV11-2 to TRBJ2-2; 7 bases are shared with TRBD1. Germline V gene data show CDR1 as SGHAT and CDR2 as FQNNGV. After removal of 1 base from V and 1 base from J, the junction contained 0 bases not matched to a gene. This CDR3 is built from 15 residues. CDR3 DNA: TGTGCCAGCAGCTTAGGACAGGGGAACACCGGGGAGCTGTTTTTT. Translating gives CASSLGQGNTGELFF.

The rearrangement links TRBV6-1 to TRBJ1-1; D is perhaps TRBD1 (6 bases). The germline gives CDR1 MNHNS, CDR2 SASEGT. The CDR3 contains 14 residues. Trimming cost V 2 bases and J 4 bases, with 11 bases left between them. CDR3 in amino acids: CASSEIGGPTEAFF. The CDR3 coding sequence is TGTGCCAGCAGTGAAATAGGGGGACCCACTGAAGCTTTCTTT.

The chain employs TRBV7-9 and TRBJ2-7, with D possibly TRBD1 on 6 matching bases. V was shortened by 5 bases and J by 2 bases, with 19 bases between the two germline ends. The V gene's germline CDR1 is SEHNR and CDR2 FQNEAQ (reference sequence). The CDR3 consists of 16 residues. DNA of the CDR3: TGTGCCAGCAGCCACCCCGGGGCAGGGGCAACCTACGAGCAGTACTTC. Protein: CASSHPGAGATYEQYF.

The chain uses TRBV18 and TRBJ2-1, with TRBD1 matching over 9 bases. From germline, CDR1 is KGHSH and CDR2 LQKENI. The CDR3 totals 16 residues. The V gene end was trimmed by 2 bases and the J gene end by 4 bases; junction bases not matched to a gene: 6. The CDR3 sequence: CASSPKKQGAYNEQFF. For the CDR3, the DNA is TGTGCCAGCTCACCAAAGAAACAGGGGGCTTACAATGAGCAGTTCTTC.